One sample yielded the 21 T cell receptor beta chains listed below, sequenced in a study of CD8 T cells in Susac syndrome (dated by TCRdb to about 2019). Library preparation employed the immunoSEQ multiplex PCR assay. RNA was extracted with the RNeasy kit and about 0.5 to 1 ug was reverse transcribed using random hexamers. The public reads were run again by TCRdb, first through fastp at Q25 and then through MiXCR, and only productive beta chains were kept. Here each entry gathers all rows of one CDR3 protein and keeps the most common genes and DNA. The sample table lists 150,000 to 200,000 distinct CDR3 sequences, 93% of them with a count of one. The ten most abundant clones make up approximately 0.14% of the sample. Sequencing input: CD4+ T cells from PBMCs. The receptors shown here come from a human donor in good health.

This chain joins TRBV9 and TRBJ1-1; D perhaps matches TRBD1 (5 bases). Germline V CDR1 and CDR2: SGDLS, YYNGEE. V dropped 0 bases and J dropped 0 bases, with 15 bases sitting between them. The CDR3 length is 17 residues. The CDR3 DNA follows: TGTGCCAGCAGCGTAGCAGTAGGGGACCCCATGAACACTGAAGCTTTCTTT. Translating gives CASSVAVGDPMNTEAFF.

This clonotype was detected only once. The chain couples TRBV7-2 to TRBJ1-2, with TRBD1 as a possible D gene (5 bases). The CDR3 runs 16 residues. Germline CDR1 and CDR2: SGHTA and FQGNSA. The V end was cut by 5 bases, the J end by 4 bases, with 20 bases between. CDR3 nucleotide sequence: TGTGCCAGCAGCCGTCAGGCGGGGGAATTTAGCTATGGCTACACCTTC. Its protein product is CASSRQAGEFSYGYTF.

The chain is built from TRBV19 and TRBJ1-5; D not certain. V gave up 3 bases and J gave up 5 bases, with 8 bases separating them. This CDR3 spans 13 amino acids. Per germline, CDR1 LNHDA and CDR2 SQIVND (reference sequence). The DNA for the CDR3 is TGTGCCAGTAGTATCCTCGGAGATCAGCCCCAGCATTTT. Amino acid sequence: CASSILGDQPQHF.

The chain is built from TRBV11-1 and TRBJ2-5; D tentatively reads TRBD1 or TRBD2 (5 bases each). Per germline, CDR1 SGHAT and CDR2 FQDESV (reference sequence). V lost 0 bases and J lost 3, with 20 bases in between. The CDR3 runs to 18 residues. In nucleotides, the CDR3 is TGTGCCAGCAGCTTAGCACGGGACCCCAGTTCCTTGAAAGAGACCCAGTACTTC. Translated, it gives CASSLARDPSSLKETQYF.

V gene TRBV14 combines with J gene TRBJ2-7; no clear D gene. In germline, CDR1 is SGHDN, CDR2 FVKESK. The CDR3 extends over 12 amino acids. V was trimmed by 3 bases and J by 6 bases, leaving 9 bases between them. As DNA, the CDR3 is TGTGCCAGCAGCCATCTCTCACCCGAGCAGTACTTC. Its translation: CASSHLSPEQYF. Full variable domain (rest looked up from reference TRBV14 and TRBJ2-7): EAGVTQFPSHSVIEKGQTVTLRCDPISGHDNLYWYRRVMGKEIKFLLHFVKESKQDESGMPNNRFLAERTGGTYSTLKVQPAELEDSGVYFCASSHLSPEQYFGPGTRLTVT.

This sequence joins TRBV5-1 and TRBJ1-1; D gene ambiguous. From germline, CDR1 is SGHRS and CDR2 YFSETQ. V lost 1 base, J lost 8 bases, and 12 bases lay in between. This CDR3 comprises 13 residues. CDR3 amino acids: CASSLIGPSEAFF. The DNA for the CDR3 is TGCGCCAGCAGCTTGATCGGTCCGTCGGAAGCTTTCTTT. Filled out from reference TRBV5-1 and TRBJ1-1, the complete variable domain reads KAGVTQTPRYLIKTRGQQVTLSCSPISGHRSVSWYQQTPGQGLQFLFEYFSETQRNKGNFPGRFSGRQFSNSRSEMNVSTLELGDSALYLCASSLIGPSEAFFGQGTRLTVV.

This chain connects TRBV20-1 to TRBJ1-6; D not certain. V was cut by 1 base and J by 8 bases, with 9 bases left in between. There are 13 residues in the CDR3. Germline V gene lookup returns CDR1 DFQATT and CDR2 SNEGSKA (reference sequence). CDR3 nucleotides: TGCAGTGCTAGAGGTTTCGTTGATTCACCCCTCCACTTT. This encodes CSARGFVDSPLHF.

This chain uses TRBV7-3 with TRBJ1-1; a weak D match, TRBD1 (6 bases). The CDR3 is 13 amino acids. Germline V gene sequence: CDR1 SGHTA, CDR2 FQGTGA. V dropped 6 bases and J dropped 4 bases, with 12 bases sitting between them. For the CDR3, the DNA is TGTGCCAGCAGACAGGGAACGGGCACTGAAGCTTTCTTT. Residues: CASRQGTGTEAFF.

The rearrangement joins TRBV6-1 to TRBJ2-5; the match to TRBD1 covers 7 bases. Trimming took 0 bases from V and 3 from J; bases not matched to a gene: 10. CDR3 length: 17 amino acids. Germline CDR1 reads MNHNS; CDR2 reads SASEGT. The CDR3 region is CASSEARYRDSKETQYF. The CDR3 region has the DNA TGTGCCAGCAGTGAAGCTAGATACCGGGACAGCAAAGAGACCCAGTACTTC.

The CDR3 spells CATSDSRVMGTDTQYF. The CDR3 bases are TGTGCCACCAGTGATTCCCGGGTCATGGGGACAGATACGCAGTATTTT. The genes are TRBV24-1 and TRBJ2-3; D unresolved. Germline CDR1 is KGHDR and CDR2 is SFDVKD. With 2 bases removed from V and 3 bases from J, the gap between germline ends came to 14 bases. The CDR3 covers 16 residues.

The chain uses TRBV20-1 and TRBJ1-2; the D is unclear. V was shortened by 0 bases and J by 11 bases, with 16 bases between the two germline ends. Germline CDR1 is DFQATT and CDR2 is SNEGSKA (reference sequence). The CDR3 covers 13 residues. CDR3 amino acids: CSARDWVEFRYTF. For the CDR3, the DNA is TGCAGTGCTAGAGATTGGGTGGAGTTCAGGTACACCTTC.

This clonotype was seen a single time. V is TRBV2 and J is TRBJ2-6; D not resolved. Looked up from germline, CDR1 is SNHLY and CDR2 is FYNNEI. This CDR3 is 14 amino acids long. Deletions cut 3 bases from V and 1 base from J, with 4 bases between. The DNA for the CDR3 is TGTGCCAGCAGTGACCCATCTGGGGCCAACGTCCTGACTTTC. Amino acids: CASSDPSGANVLTF.

The chain has TRBV2 and TRBJ1-5; D call uncertain. Deletions cut 7 bases from V and 0 bases from J, with 7 bases between. The CDR3 is 13 amino acids. Germline assignment: CDR1 SNHLY and CDR2 FYNNEI. This CDR3 reads CASNWDSNQPQHF. CDR3 bases: TGTGCCAGCAACTGGGATAGCAATCAGCCCCAGCATTTT.

A single count supports this clonotype. The rearrangement links TRBV24-1 to TRBJ2-5; 7 nucleotides align to TRBD2. Germline V gene data show CDR1 as KGHDR and CDR2 as SFDVKD. V dropped 5 bases and J dropped 5; count of bases not matched to a gene: 4. The CDR3 runs 13 residues. The CDR3 DNA is TGTGCCACCAGTGCCAGCGGGGTGGAGACCCAGTACTTC. Amino acids: CATSASGVETQYF.

The genes are TRBV6-2 or TRBV6-3 and TRBJ2-3; perhaps TRBD2 as D (5 bases). The V gene's germline CDR1 is MNHEY and CDR2 SVGEGT. The CDR3 runs 13 residues. Trimming cost V 7 bases and J 1 base, with 9 bases left between them. The CDR3 region has the DNA TGTGCCAGCAAAAACGGGGGCACAGATACGCAGTATTTT. Residues: CASKNGGTDTQYF.

Here the CDR3 reads CASSYSKGSGYEQYF. Here the CDR3 DNA reads TGTGCCAGCAGTTACTCGAAGGGGAGCGGCTACGAGCAGTACTTC. This sequence joins TRBV6-5 and TRBJ2-7, with D perhaps being TRBD1 or TRBD2 (5 bases each). The CDR3 is made up of 15 amino acids. CDR1 and CDR2 (germline): MNHEY, SVGAGI. Trimming stripped 0 bases from V and 3 bases from J, with 12 bases between.

This sequence joins TRBV28 and TRBJ2-2; D might be TRBD2 (6 bases). Trimming left V 3 bases short and J 0 bases short, with 8 bases between. CDR1 and CDR2 from the germline V gene are MDHEN and SYDVKM. This CDR3 region has 15 residues. The CDR3 protein is CASSLAGTNTGELFF. The DNA of the CDR3 is TGTGCCAGCAGTTTGGCGGGGACGAACACCGGGGAGCTGTTTTTT.

The chain recombines TRBV2 with TRBJ2-7; D is unclear. The CDR3 is made up of 13 amino acids. Per germline, CDR1 SNHLY and CDR2 FYNNEI. Trimming cost V 7 bases and J 4 bases, with 14 bases left between them. The CDR3 spells CASNYLFDYEQYF. The CDR3 region has the DNA TGTGCCAGCAATTATTTATTCGATTACGAGCAGTACTTC.

V and J are TRBV7-2 and TRBJ2-3, with 10 bases that match TRBD1. The germline CDR1 and CDR2 sequences are SGHTA and FQGNSA. V shed 4 bases and J 3 bases; nucleotides not matched to a gene: 4. This CDR3 spans 15 amino acids. The CDR3 DNA is TGTGCCAGCAGCTCATCGGGACAGGGGACAGATACGCAGTATTTT. It is translated as CASSSSGQGTDTQYF. The full variable domain, its missing parts supplied by reference TRBV7-2 and TRBJ2-3, is GAGVSQSPSNKVTEKGKDVELRCDPISGHTALYWYRQSLGQGLEFLIYFQGNSAPDKSGLPSDRFSAERTGGSVSTLTIQRTQQEDSAVYLCASSSSGQGTDTQYFGPGTRLTVL.

This chain uses TRBV20-1 with TRBJ1-2; 8 bases align to TRBD1. The junction had 7 bases not matched to a gene; V was cut back by 7 bases and J by 0 bases. The CDR3 is made up of 14 amino acids. Germline CDR1 DFQATT, CDR2 SNEGSKA (reference sequence). The CDR3: CSVDRALTNYGYTF. The CDR3 DNA sequence: TGCAGTGTGGACAGGGCGCTTACTAACTATGGCTACACCTTC.

The gene calls are TRBV13 and TRBJ1-1; D is ambiguous. V gave up 6 bases and J gave up 0 bases, with 8 bases separating them. The CDR3 length is 13 residues. Per germline, CDR1 PRHDT and CDR2 FYEKMQ (reference sequence). CDR3 sequence reads: CASSSTLNTEAFF. For the CDR3, the DNA is TGTGCCAGCAGTTCGACACTGAACACTGAAGCTTTCTTT.